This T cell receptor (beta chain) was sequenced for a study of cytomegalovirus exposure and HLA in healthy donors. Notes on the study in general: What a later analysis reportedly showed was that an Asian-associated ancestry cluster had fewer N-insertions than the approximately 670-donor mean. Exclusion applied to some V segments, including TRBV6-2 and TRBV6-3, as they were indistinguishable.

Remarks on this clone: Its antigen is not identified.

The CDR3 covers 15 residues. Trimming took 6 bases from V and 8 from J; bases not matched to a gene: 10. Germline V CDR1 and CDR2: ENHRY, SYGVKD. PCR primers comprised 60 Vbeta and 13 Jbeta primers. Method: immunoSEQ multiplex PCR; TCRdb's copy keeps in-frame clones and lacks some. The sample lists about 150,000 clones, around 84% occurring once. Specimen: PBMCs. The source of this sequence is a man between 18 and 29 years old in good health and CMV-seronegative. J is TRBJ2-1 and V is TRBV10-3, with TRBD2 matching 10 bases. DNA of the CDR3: TGTGCCATCAGCTATAGCGGGGGGAATGAAGATGAGCAGTTCTTC. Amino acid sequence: CAISYSGGNEDEQFF.